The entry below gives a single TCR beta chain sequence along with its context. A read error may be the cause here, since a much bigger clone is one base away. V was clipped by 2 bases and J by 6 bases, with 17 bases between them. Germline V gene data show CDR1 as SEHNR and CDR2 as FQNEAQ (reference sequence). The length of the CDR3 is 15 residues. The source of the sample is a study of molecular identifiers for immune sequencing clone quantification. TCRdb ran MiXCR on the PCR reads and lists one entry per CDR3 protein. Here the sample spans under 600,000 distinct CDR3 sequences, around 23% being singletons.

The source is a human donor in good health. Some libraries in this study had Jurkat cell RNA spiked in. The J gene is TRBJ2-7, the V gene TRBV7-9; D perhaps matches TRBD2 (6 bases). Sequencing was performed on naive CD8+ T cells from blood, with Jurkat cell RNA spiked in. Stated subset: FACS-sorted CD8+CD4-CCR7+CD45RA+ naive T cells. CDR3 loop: CASSLSGDGTSEQYF. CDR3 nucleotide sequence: TGTGCCAGCAGCTTATCGGGGGACGGAACCTCCGAGCAGTACTTC. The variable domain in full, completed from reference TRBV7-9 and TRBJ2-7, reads DTGVSQNPRHKITKRGQNVTFRCDPISEHNRLYWYRQTLGQGPEFLTYFQNEAQLEKSRLLSDRFSAERPKGSFSTLEIQRTEQGDSAMYLCASSLSGDGTSEQYFGPGTRLTVT.